Below are 14 T cell receptor beta chains sequenced from a single sample in a study of graft-versus-host responses after intestinal transplantation. Data came from immunoSEQ multiplex PCR; TCRdb stores just in-frame clones and leaves some out. The sample yields 89,000 or so clones, roughly 80% seen once. Their cognate antigens are unknown. The source material was unstimulated CD4+ T cells sorted from spleen or lymph node cells, sampled before intestinal transplant. These receptors were obtained from a human donor who received an intestinal transplant.

In its sample, this clone was seen once. The chain employs TRBV7-6 and TRBJ2-7; no firm D call. The length of the CDR3 is 13 residues. The V end lost 0 bases, the J end lost 7 bases, and 10 bases lay between the germline ends. Germline-derived CDR1 and CDR2 are SGHVS and FNYEAQ. The chain's CDR3 is CASSLAATLEQYF. The CDR3 DNA reads as TGTGCCAGCAGCTTAGCTGCCACCCTAGAGCAGTACTTC.

In its sample, this clone was seen once. The chain is built from TRBV28 and TRBJ2-7, with 9 positions matching TRBD1. Trimming at V came to 6 bases and at J to 5 bases, leaving 14 bases not matched to a gene. Germline-derived CDR1 and CDR2 are MDHEN and SYDVKM. The CDR3 is made up of 16 amino acids. Here the CDR3 DNA reads TGTGCCAGCAGACCCCCCGGGACAGGGTCGGTTAACGAGCAGTACTTC. This encodes CASRPPGTGSVNEQYF.

V usage is TRBV29-1 and J usage is TRBJ2-7; 9 nucleotides align to TRBD1. CDR1 and CDR2 from the germline V gene are SQVTM and ANQGSEA. The CDR3 consists of 13 residues. The trim removed 6 bases at V and 4 bases at J, leaving 7 bases unmatched. CDR3 nucleotides: TGCAGCGTCCCGGGACAGGGTGCGTACGAGCAGTACTTC. It translates to CSVPGQGAYEQYF.

The V call is TRBV18, the J call TRBJ2-1, with D maybe TRBD1 (5 bases). V shed 3 bases and J shed 3 bases, with 12 bases lying between them. This CDR3 is built from 15 residues. Germline V gene data show CDR1 as KGHSH and CDR2 as LQKENI. In nucleotides, the CDR3 is TGTGCCAGCTCACCTGGGCAGGGTTTCTACAATGAGCAGTTCTTC. This codes for CASSPGQGFYNEQFF.

The rearrangement uses TRBV27 and TRBJ2-1, with 9 bases fitting TRBD2. This CDR3 has 15 amino acids. CDR1 and CDR2 from the germline V gene are MNHEY and SMNVEV (reference sequence). Losses at the gene ends were 5 bases for V and 6 bases for J; bases not matched to a gene: 8. The CDR3 here is CASSPITAGGNEQFF. The DNA of the CDR3 is TGTGCCAGCAGTCCAATCACAGCGGGAGGCAATGAGCAGTTCTTC.

J is TRBJ1-1 and V is TRBV28; D may be TRBD1 (6 bases). Germline V gives CDR1 MDHEN, CDR2 SYDVKM. Trimming stripped 5 bases from V and 0 bases from J, with 13 bases between. CDR3 length: 15 amino acids. The CDR3 DNA is TGTGCCAGCAGTCCTCCCACAGGGATGAACACTGAAGCTTTCTTT. It translates to CASSPPTGMNTEAFF.

The chain is built from TRBV15 and TRBJ1-5; D is unclear. The CDR3 runs 13 residues. Germline lookup yields CDR1 LNHNV and CDR2 YYDKDF (reference sequence). Trimming stripped 1 base from V and 7 bases from J, with 8 bases between. The CDR3 loop reads CATSRGGRQPQHF. CDR3 bases: TGTGCCACCAGCAGAGGAGGCCGCCAGCCCCAGCATTTT. Filled out from reference TRBV15 and TRBJ1-5, the complete variable domain reads DAMVIQNPRYQVTQFGKPVTLSCSQTLNHNVMYWYQQKSSQAPKLLFHYYDKDFNNEADTPDNFQSRRPNTSFCFLDIRSPGLGDTAMYLCATSRGGRQPQHFGDGTRLSIL.

This chain uses TRBV20-1 with TRBJ2-7, with D tentatively TRBD2 (6 bases). The V gene lost 6 bases and the J gene lost 9 bases, with 15 bases spanning the gap. The CDR3 covers 11 residues. From germline, CDR1 is DFQATT and CDR2 SNEGSKA (reference sequence). The CDR3 region is CSAPGSLGQYF. The DNA of the CDR3 is TGCAGTGCCCCCGGGAGCTTGGGGCAGTACTTC.

V is TRBV10-3 and J is TRBJ1-4; TRBD1 matches 9 bases. V trimming: 6 bases; J trimming: 10 bases; junction bases outside the gene matches: 9. The CDR3 is made up of 14 amino acids. Germline CDR1 ENHRY, CDR2 SYGVKD. The CDR3 is CAIRDRGFDGKLFF. The CDR3 DNA sequence: TGTGCCATCAGGGACAGGGGCTTCGATGGAAAACTGTTTTTT.

V and J are TRBV7-8 and TRBJ2-1, with a weak D call TRBD2 (6 bases). The V gene's germline CDR1 is SGHVS and CDR2 FQNEAQ. The CDR3 has 16 amino acids. V lost 5 bases and J 1 base, leaving 15 bases between the germline ends. CDR3 residues: CASSEFPRGSYNEQFF. CDR3 DNA sequence: TGTGCCAGCAGCGAATTTCCGCGGGGATCCTACAATGAGCAGTTCTTC.

This chain uses TRBV5-4 with TRBJ1-4; 11 nucleotides match TRBD1. Germline-derived CDR1 and CDR2 are SGHNT and YYREEE (reference sequence). CDR3 length: 15 residues. The J segment lost 9 bases and the V segment lost 1 base, leaving 5 bases of the junction unmatched. Here the CDR3 DNA reads TGTGCCAGCAGCTTGATTGGACAGGGGGCACAAAAACTGTTTTTT. It translates to CASSLIGQGAQKLFF.

The V call is TRBV2, the J call TRBJ1-5; 10 bases align to TRBD1. CDR1 and CDR2 from the germline V gene are SNHLY and FYNNEI. Germline trimming cut 6 bases from V and 8 bases from J; bases unmatched to any gene: 7. The CDR3 runs 14 residues. The DNA for the CDR3 is TGTGCCAGCAGGGGACAGGGGAGTTGGGAGCCCCAGCATTTT. It yields the protein CASRGQGSWEPQHF.

The gene calls are TRBV5-1 and TRBJ2-5; TRBD2 matches at 10 bases. This CDR3 comprises 15 residues. After removal of 6 bases from V and 5 bases from J, the junction contained 10 bases not matched to a gene. Germline assignment: CDR1 SGHRS and CDR2 YFSETQ. CDR3 coding DNA: TGCGCCAGCAAACAGGGGCTAGCGGGAGTCGAGACCCAGTACTTC. Translating gives CASKQGLAGVETQYF.

The J gene is TRBJ2-3, the V gene TRBV11-3; TRBD1 agrees at 7 bases. This CDR3 is built from 16 residues. Trimming removed 5 bases from V and 4 bases from J; junction bases left unmatched: 12. Germline V gene lookup returns CDR1 SGHNT and CDR2 YENEEA. The CDR3 sequence: CASSRSGLGGPDTQYF. For the CDR3, the DNA is TGTGCCAGCAGCCGATCCGGGCTAGGGGGCCCAGATACGCAGTATTTT.